These 18 T cell receptor beta chains were sequenced from one sample in a study of tumor-infiltrating lymphocytes in primary liver carcinoma. Reverse transcription of 450 to 500 ng total RNA with a constant-region primer produced TCR beta cDNA. The TCR beta library was amplified through three nested multiplex PCR rounds in a modified ARM-PCR procedure. Forward primers for TRBV1-TRBV30 and a C-beta reverse primer served the first two PCR rounds, at around 9 cycles each. TCRdb reprocessed the multiplex PCR reads with MiXCR, giving one entry per CDR3 protein. The profile covers fewer than 80,000 distinct CDR3 sequences, with approximately 62% appearing a single time and 26% taken by the ten largest. The roughly 19-32 mg bulk tissue piece was not sorted before simultaneous RNA and DNA extraction. Source material: tumor-adjacent normal liver tissue. These receptors all come from a man aged 40-55 years with primary liver carcinoma and hepatitis B virus infection.

This clonotype was seen many times. In this CDR3 the conserved last residue, phenylalanine or tryptophan, is missing, so a read error is likely. The chain joins TRBV4-2 to TRBJ1-1, with 8 positions matching TRBD1. Germline V gene sequence: CDR1 LGHNA, CDR2 YNFKEQ. V dropped 4 bases and J dropped 2; count of bases not matched to a gene: 6. The CDR3 length is 15 residues. The CDR3: CASSRMDRENTEAFS. The CDR3 coding sequence is TGTGCCAGCAGCCGGATGGACAGGGAAAACACTGAAGCTTTCTCT.

Comments on this clonotype: Germline is not matched at one junction end, which may reflect a read error. The chain combines TRBV5-1 with TRBJ2-1; no clear D. CDR1 is SGHRS, CDR2 YFSETQ, per germline. CDR3 length: 12 amino acids. CDR3 amino acids: CARSLGANEHFF. The CDR3 bases are TGCGCCAGGAGCTTGGGTGCGAATGAGCATTTCTTC.

This clonotype was picked up many times. The CDR3 loop is CASSSPRSERTNSEQFF. DNA for the CDR3: TGTGCCAGCAGCTCTCCCCGGAGCGAGCGAACGAACAGTGAGCAGTTCTTC. The chain has TRBV5-5 and TRBJ2-1; no clear D gene. The CDR3 contains 17 residues. Germline CDR1 and CDR2: SGHKS and YYEKEE (reference sequence). Trimming removed 3 bases at V and 9 bases at J, with 25 bases between.

Remarks on this clonotype: A junction end diverges from the germline sequence, so it may reflect a read error. V usage is TRBV4-1 and J usage is TRBJ2-2, with 8 nucleotides matching TRBD1. The CDR3 sequence is 16 residues long. Per germline, CDR1 MGHRA and CDR2 YSYEKL. CDR3 region: CASSLYGTGSTRELFF. In DNA form, the CDR3 reads TGCGCCAGCAGCCTATATGGGACAGGATCCACCAGGGAGCTGTTTTTT.

Turning to this clonotype: A read error may produce the germline difference seen at one junction end. The chain carries TRBV5-1 and TRBJ2-3; tentatively, D is TRBD2 (6 bases). Germline V CDR1 and CDR2: SGHRS, YFSETQ. The CDR3 spans 14 residues. CDR3: CSSNLGGPLDTQYF. The CDR3 DNA reads as TGCTCCAGCAACTTGGGGGGACCACTAGATACGCAGTATTTT.

The V and J genes are TRBV30 and TRBJ2-3; D not resolved. This CDR3 spans 11 amino acids. Germline V gene data show CDR1 as GTSNPN and CDR2 as SVGIG (reference sequence). V was clipped by 3 bases and J by 8 bases, with 9 bases between them. CDR3 in amino acids: CAWRGIATQYF. CDR3 coding DNA: TGTGCCTGGAGGGGCATAGCTACGCAGTATTTT. Full variable domain (remainder filled in from reference TRBV30 and TRBJ2-3): SQTIHQWPATLVQPVGSPLSLECTVEGTSNPNLYWYRQAAGRGLQLLFYSVGIGQISSEVPQNLSASRPQDRQFILSSKKLLLSDSGFYLCAWRGIATQYFGPGTRLTVL.

To note about this clonotype: Without the conserved terminal phenylalanine or tryptophan, this CDR3 likely stems from a read error. It is unclear where the CDR3 begins or ends on the DNA, so no DNA is shown, and the CDR3 is as TCRdb lists it. J is TRBJ2-1 and V is TRBV5-4; no DNA check was done on the table's D call, TRBD1. The germline V gene encodes CDR1 SGHNT and CDR2 YYREEE (reference sequence). The CDR3 length equals 17 residues, ends included. CDR3 sequence reads: CANSLGEGSPIYNELFL.

This clonotype was found once. With a much larger clone just one base away, this may be a read error. This chain joins TRBV28 and TRBJ2-3, with D maybe TRBD2 (6 bases). CDR3 length: 14 residues. Trimming stripped 6 bases from V and 1 base from J, with 11 bases between. The V gene's germline CDR1 is MDHEN and CDR2 SYDVKM. CDR3 in amino acids: CASSTSWRTDTQYF. The CDR3 DNA is TGTGCCAGCAGCACTAGCTGGCGCACAGATACGCAGTATTTT. The full variable domain, completed using reference TRBV28 and TRBJ2-3, is DVKVTQSSRYLVKRTGEKVFLECVQDMDHENMFWYRQDPGLGLRLIYFSYDVKMKEKGDIPEGYSVSREKKERFSLILESASTNQTSMYLCASSTSWRTDTQYFGPGTRLTVL.

As concerns this clonotype: Germline and junction disagree at one end, which may indicate a read error. CDR3 residues: CACSLAGQGHGYTF. Here the CDR3 DNA reads TGTGCCTGCAGCTTAGCGGGACAGGGACACGGCTACACCTTC. The V call is TRBV5-4, the J call TRBJ1-2; 9 nucleotides line up with TRBD1. CDR1 is SGHNT, CDR2 YYREEE, per germline (reference sequence). The CDR3 loop spans 14 amino acids.

On this clonotype itself: The conserved final phenylalanine or tryptophan is absent from the CDR3, which likely points to a read error. J is TRBJ1-1 and V is TRBV6-5; 7 bases agree with TRBD1. CDR3 size: 17 residues. CDR1 and CDR2 (germline): MNHEY, SVGAGI. Germline trimming cut 5 bases from V and 0 bases from J; bases unmatched to any gene: 12. In DNA form, the CDR3 reads TGTGCCAGCAGTCAATCGGGACAGTGGATTCTGAACACTGAAGCTTTCTGT. It encodes CASSQSGQWILNTEAFC.

Comments on this clonotype: An end of the junction does not agree with germline; a read error may underlie this. This chain joins TRBV6-2 or TRBV6-3 and TRBJ1-1; D unresolved. The CDR3 is 17 residues long. Looked up from germline, CDR1 is MNHEY and CDR2 is SVGEGT. The CDR3 is CDGSYPPAGRLNTEAVF. The CDR3 bases are TGTGACGGCAGTTACCCTCCTGCGGGCAGACTTAACACTGAAGCTGTCTTT.

This sequence joins TRBV4-3 and TRBJ2-5; maybe TRBD1 (6 bases). Trimming shortened V by 3 bases and J by 4 bases, and 12 bases separated the two germline ends. CDR1 is LGHNA and CDR2 is YSLEER in the germline V gene. The CDR3 is 14 residues long. CDR3 bases: TGCGCCAGCAGCCAGTACAGGGCCCGAGAGACCCAGTACTTC. This translates into CASSQYRARETQYF.

For this clonotype: Germline is not matched at one junction end, which may reflect a read error. J is TRBJ2-1 and V is TRBV6-1, with TRBD1 identical over 9 bases. The CDR3 covers 14 residues. Germline V lookup: CDR1 MNHNS, CDR2 SASEGT. CDR3 bases: TGTGTCAGCTGGGACAGGGCGTCCTACAATGAGCAGTTCTTC. Its translation: CVSWDRASYNEQFF.

The chain employs TRBV1 and TRBJ1-1; the D call in the table, TRBD1, was not verified against the DNA. TRBV1 has pseudogene status. This CDR3 comprises 14 residues. The CDR3, as DNA: TGCACCATCAGCCAAGATCAGGGGGACACTGAAGCTTTCTTT. Its protein product is CTISQDQGDTEAFF.

This clonotype was observed at least ten times. This rearrangement joins TRBV11-3 to TRBJ2-1; TRBD2 aligns across 9 bases. Trimming cost V 5 bases and J 2 bases; bases outside gene matches: 7. This CDR3 has 16 residues. Germline values: CDR1 SGHNT, CDR2 YENEEA. CDR3 in DNA: TGTGCCAGCAGCCTGATTAGCGGGAGACCCTACAATGAGCAGTTCTTC. Protein product: CASSLISGRPYNEQFF.

The chain is built from TRBV6-2 or TRBV6-3 and TRBJ2-5; D is unclear. Trimming stripped 6 bases from V and 7 bases from J, with 15 bases between. Germline values: CDR1 MNHEY, CDR2 SVGEGT. CDR3 length equals 13 residues. In DNA, the CDR3 is TGTGCCAGCAGCTATCTGGGGTTTCGGACCCAGTACTTC. Residues: CASSYLGFRTQYF.

Comments on this clonotype: One end of the junction does not line up with germline, which may come from a read error. For the CDR3, the DNA is TGTACCAGCAGCCAACGGGGGAGGTCTTTCGTGGATACGCAGTATTTT. Translating gives CTSSQRGRSFVDTQYF. V and J are TRBV4-2 and TRBJ2-3; D perhaps matches TRBD2 (6 bases). This CDR3 region has 16 residues. Germline V gene sequence: CDR1 LGHNA, CDR2 YNFKEQ.

This chain uses TRBV28 with TRBJ2-5; D remains unclear. The CDR3 is made up of 13 amino acids. The germline CDR1 and CDR2 sequences are MDHEN and SYDVKM. Trimming took off 3 bases at V and 5 bases at J, with 10 bases between the two ends. As DNA, the CDR3 is TGTGCCAGCAGTTTTGGGTCCGGCGAGACCCAGTACTTC. This translates into CASSFGSGETQYF. Complete variable domain (other parts from reference TRBV28 and TRBJ2-5): DVKVTQSSRYLVKRTGEKVFLECVQDMDHENMFWYRQDPGLGLRLIYFSYDVKMKEKGDIPEGYSVSREKKERFSLILESASTNQTSMYLCASSFGSGETQYFGPGTRLLVL.